Described below is a single TCR beta chain sequence and its context. No antigen is known for it. Amplification used 60 Vbeta primers and 13 Jbeta primers. Profiled with immunoSEQ multiplex PCR; TCRdb holds only in-frame clones, not every one. The sample lists 140,000 to 150,000 clones; more than 9.5% were seen once. V lost 6 bases and J lost 5; bases outside the gene matches: 7. From germline, CDR1 is SGHRS and CDR2 YFSETQ. The CDR3 is 15 residues long. These data come from a study of cytomegalovirus exposure and HLA in healthy donors. Unrecorded immune exposures were likely, despite nominal health at sampling. Notes on the study in general: A few V segments could not be told apart, such as TRBV6-2 and TRBV6-3, and were left out. Cytomegalovirus-associated status was assigned to 164 TCR beta chains. Analyses of presence and absence presupposed an approximately uniform sequencing depth across donors.

Sequences were obtained from PBMCs. The rearrangement links TRBV5-1 to TRBJ2-3, with TRBD2 identical over 12 bases. The source of this sequence is a middle-aged man in good health and CMV-seronegative. This chain's CDR3 is CASTPSGGAGDTQYF. The CDR3 DNA sequence: TGCGCCAGCACCCCTAGCGGGGGGGCAGGAGATACGCAGTATTTT. The variable domain in full, with the rest retrieved from reference TRBV5-1 and TRBJ2-3, is KAGVTQTPRYLIKTRGQQVTLSCSPISGHRSVSWYQQTPGQGLQFLFEYFSETQRNKGNFPGRFSGRQFSNSRSEMNVSTLELGDSALYLCASTPSGGAGDTQYFGPGTRLTVL.